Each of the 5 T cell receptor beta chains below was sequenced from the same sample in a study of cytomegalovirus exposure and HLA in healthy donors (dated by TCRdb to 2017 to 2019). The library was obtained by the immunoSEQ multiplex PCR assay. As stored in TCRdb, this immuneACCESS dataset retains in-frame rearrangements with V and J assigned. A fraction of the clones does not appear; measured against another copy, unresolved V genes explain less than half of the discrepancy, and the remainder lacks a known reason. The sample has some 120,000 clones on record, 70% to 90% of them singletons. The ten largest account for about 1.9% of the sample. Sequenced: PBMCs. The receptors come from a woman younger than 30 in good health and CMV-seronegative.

The CDR3 sequence is CASSLFYSTNYGYTF. The CDR3 region has the DNA TGTGCCAGCAGCTTGTTTTACAGCACTAACTATGGCTACACCTTC. The J gene is TRBJ1-2, the V gene TRBV5-6; no firm D call. Per germline, CDR1 SGHDT and CDR2 YYEEEE. Trimming shortened V by 1 base and J by 0 bases, and 10 bases separated the two germline ends. The CDR3 contains 15 residues.

As DNA, the CDR3 is TGTGCCAGCAGCACCCGCGACAAGAACACTGAAGCTTTCTTT. Its protein is CASSTRDKNTEAFF. V is TRBV7-9 and J is TRBJ1-1; no clear D. Trimming took 5 bases from V and 1 from J, leaving 11 bases between them. In germline, CDR1 is SEHNR, CDR2 FQNEAQ (reference sequence). CDR3 length: 14 amino acids.

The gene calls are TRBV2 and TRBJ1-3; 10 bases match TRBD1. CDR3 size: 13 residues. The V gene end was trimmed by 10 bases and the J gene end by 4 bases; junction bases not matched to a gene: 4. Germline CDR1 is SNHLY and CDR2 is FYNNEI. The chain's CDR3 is CATGTGAGNTIYF. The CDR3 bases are TGTGCCACCGGGACAGGGGCAGGAAACACCATATATTTT.

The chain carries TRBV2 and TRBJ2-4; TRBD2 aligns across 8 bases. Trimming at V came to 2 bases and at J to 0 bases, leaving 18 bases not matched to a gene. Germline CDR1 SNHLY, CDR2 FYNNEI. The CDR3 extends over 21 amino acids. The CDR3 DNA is TGTGCCAGCAGTGAACTACCTCGCGGGGGGCTTGACGGGGGAGCCAAAAACATTCAGTACTTC. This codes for CASSELPRGGLDGGAKNIQYF.

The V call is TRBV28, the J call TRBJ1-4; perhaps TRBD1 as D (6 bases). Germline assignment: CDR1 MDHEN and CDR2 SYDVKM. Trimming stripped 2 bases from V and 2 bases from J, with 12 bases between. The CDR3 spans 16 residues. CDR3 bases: TGTGCCAGCAGTTTAACACAGGGCTCCACTAATGAAAAACTGTTTTTT. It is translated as CASSLTQGSTNEKLFF.